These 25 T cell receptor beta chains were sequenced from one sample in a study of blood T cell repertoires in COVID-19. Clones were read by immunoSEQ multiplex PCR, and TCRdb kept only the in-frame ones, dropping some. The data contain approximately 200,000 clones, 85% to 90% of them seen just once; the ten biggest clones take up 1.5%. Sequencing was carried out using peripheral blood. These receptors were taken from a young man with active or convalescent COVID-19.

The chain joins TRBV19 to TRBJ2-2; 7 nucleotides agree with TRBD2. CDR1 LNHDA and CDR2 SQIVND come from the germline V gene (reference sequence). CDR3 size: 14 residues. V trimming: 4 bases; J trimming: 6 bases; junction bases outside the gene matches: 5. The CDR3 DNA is TGTGCCAGTAGTAGCCAGCGGGGAGCCGGGGAGCTGTTTTTT. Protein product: CASSSQRGAGELFF.

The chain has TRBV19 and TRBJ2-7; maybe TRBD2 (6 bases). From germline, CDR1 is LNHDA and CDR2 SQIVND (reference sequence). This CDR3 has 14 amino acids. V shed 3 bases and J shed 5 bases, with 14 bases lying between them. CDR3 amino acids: CASSIFTGEHEQYF. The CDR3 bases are TGTGCCAGTAGTATCTTCACGGGAGAGCACGAGCAGTACTTC.

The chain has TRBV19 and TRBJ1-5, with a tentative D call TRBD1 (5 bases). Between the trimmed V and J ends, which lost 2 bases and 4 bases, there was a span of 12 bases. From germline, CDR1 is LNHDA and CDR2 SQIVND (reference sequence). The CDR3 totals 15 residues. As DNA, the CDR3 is TGTGCCAGTAGTATACACCCCAACAGGAATCAGCCCCAGCATTTT. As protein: CASSIHPNRNQPQHF.

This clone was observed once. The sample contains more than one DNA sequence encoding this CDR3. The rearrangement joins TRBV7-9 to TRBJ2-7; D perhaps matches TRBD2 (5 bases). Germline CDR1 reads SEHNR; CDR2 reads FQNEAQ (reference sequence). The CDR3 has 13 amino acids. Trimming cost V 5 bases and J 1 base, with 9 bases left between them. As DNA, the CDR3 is TGTGCCAGCAGCCCACCGGGGTCCTACGAGCAGTACTTC. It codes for CASSPPGSYEQYF.

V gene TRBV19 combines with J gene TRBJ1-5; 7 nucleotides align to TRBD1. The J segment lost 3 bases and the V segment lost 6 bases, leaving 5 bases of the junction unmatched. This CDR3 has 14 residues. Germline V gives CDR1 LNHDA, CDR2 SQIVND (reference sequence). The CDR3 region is CASRSGTVNQPQHF. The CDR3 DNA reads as TGTGCCAGTAGATCCGGGACAGTCAATCAGCCCCAGCATTTT.

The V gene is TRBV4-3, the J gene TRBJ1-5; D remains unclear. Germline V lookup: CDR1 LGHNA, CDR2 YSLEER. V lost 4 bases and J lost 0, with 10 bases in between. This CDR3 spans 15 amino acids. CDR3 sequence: CASSPNRDSNQPQHF. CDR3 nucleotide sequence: TGCGCCAGCAGCCCGAACAGAGATAGCAATCAGCCCCAGCATTTT.

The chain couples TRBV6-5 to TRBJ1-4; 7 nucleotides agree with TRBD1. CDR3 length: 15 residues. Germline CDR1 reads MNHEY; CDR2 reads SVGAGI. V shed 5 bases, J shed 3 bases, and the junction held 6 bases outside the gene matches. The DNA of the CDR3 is TGTGCCAGCAGTCTCACTCAGGGGGCTAATGAAAAACTGTTTTTT. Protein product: CASSLTQGANEKLFF.

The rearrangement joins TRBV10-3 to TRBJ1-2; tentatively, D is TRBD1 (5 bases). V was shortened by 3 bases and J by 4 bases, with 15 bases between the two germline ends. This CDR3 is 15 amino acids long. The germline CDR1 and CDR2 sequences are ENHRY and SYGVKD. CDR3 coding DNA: TGTGCCATCAGTGATCTTGGCAGGGCCAGCTATGGCTACACCTTC. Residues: CAISDLGRASYGYTF.

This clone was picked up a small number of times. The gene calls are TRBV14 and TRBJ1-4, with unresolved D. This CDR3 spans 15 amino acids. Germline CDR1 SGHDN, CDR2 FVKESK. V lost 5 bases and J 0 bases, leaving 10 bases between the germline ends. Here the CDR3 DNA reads TGTGCCAGCAGCGTGCGTGTTTCAACTAATGAAAAACTGTTTTTT. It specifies CASSVRVSTNEKLFF.

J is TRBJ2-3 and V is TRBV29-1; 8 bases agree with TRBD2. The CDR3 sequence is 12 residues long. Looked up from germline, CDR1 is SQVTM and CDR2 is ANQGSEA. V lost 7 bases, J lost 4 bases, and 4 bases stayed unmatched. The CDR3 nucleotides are TGCAGCGCTCGGCGGGAGGCAGATACGCAGTATTTT. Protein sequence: CSARREADTQYF.

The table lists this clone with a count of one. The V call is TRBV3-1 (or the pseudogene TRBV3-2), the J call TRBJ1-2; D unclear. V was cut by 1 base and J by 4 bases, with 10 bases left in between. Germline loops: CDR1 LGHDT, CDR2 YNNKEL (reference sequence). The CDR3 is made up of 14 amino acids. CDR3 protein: CASSQGAGTYGYTF. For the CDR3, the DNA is TGTGCCAGCAGCCAAGGGGCCGGAACCTATGGCTACACCTTC.

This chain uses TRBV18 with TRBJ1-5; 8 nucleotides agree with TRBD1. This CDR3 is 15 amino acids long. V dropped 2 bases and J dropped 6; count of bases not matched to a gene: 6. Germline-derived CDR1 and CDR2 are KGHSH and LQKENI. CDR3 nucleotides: TGTGCCAGCTCACCATCGGACAGGGTAGGTCAGCCCCAGCATTTT. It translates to CASSPSDRVGQPQHF.

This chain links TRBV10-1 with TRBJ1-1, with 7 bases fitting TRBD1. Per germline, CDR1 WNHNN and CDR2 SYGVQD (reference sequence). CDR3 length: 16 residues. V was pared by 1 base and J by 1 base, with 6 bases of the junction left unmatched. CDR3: CASSEFIGTANTEAFF. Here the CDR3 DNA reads TGCGCCAGCAGTGAGTTTATTGGGACAGCGAACACTGAAGCTTTCTTT.

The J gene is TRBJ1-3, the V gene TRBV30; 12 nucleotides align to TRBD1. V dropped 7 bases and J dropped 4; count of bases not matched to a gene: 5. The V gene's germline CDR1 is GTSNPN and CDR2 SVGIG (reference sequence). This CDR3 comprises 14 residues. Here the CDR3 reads CAFRDRGPGNTIYF. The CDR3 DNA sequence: TGTGCCTTCCGGGACAGGGGGCCCGGAAACACCATATATTTT.

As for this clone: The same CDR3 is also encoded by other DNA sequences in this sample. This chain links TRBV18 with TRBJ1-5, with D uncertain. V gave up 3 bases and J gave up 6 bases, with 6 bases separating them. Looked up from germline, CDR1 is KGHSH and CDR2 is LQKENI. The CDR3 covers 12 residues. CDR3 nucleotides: TGTGCCAGCTCACCTACCGGTCAGCCCCAGCATTTT. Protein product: CASSPTGQPQHF.

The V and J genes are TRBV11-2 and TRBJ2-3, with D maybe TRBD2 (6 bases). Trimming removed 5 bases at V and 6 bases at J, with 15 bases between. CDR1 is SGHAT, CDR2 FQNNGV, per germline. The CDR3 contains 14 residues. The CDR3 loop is CASSLAKGSDTQYF. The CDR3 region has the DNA TGTGCCAGCAGCCTAGCGAAGGGGTCGGATACGCAGTATTTT.

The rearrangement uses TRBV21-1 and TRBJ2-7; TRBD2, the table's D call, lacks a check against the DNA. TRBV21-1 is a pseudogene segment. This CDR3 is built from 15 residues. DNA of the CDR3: TGTGCCAGCAGCACTGCAGGGAGGAGGCTCTACGAGCAGTACTTC. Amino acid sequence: CASSTAGRRLYEQYF.

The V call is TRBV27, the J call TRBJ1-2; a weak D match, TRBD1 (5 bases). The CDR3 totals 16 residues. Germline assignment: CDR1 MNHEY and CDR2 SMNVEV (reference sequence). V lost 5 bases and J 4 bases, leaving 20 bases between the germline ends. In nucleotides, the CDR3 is TGTGCCAGCAGTCCCATCGGGAGGGGTATTATCTATGGCTACACCTTC. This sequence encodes CASSPIGRGIIYGYTF.

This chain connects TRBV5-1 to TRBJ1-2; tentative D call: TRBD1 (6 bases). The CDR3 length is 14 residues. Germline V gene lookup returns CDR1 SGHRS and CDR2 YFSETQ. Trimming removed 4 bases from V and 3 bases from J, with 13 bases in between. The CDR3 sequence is CASSEGQSYYGYTF. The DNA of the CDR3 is TGCGCCAGCAGCGAAGGACAGAGCTACTATGGCTACACCTTC.

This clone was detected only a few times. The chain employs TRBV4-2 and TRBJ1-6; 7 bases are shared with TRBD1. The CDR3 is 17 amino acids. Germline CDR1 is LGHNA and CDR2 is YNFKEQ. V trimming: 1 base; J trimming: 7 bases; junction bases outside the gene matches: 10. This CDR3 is CASSQGNRGERNSPLHF. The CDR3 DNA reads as TGTGCCAGCAGCCAAGGAAACAGGGGTGAGAGGAATTCACCCCTCCACTTT.

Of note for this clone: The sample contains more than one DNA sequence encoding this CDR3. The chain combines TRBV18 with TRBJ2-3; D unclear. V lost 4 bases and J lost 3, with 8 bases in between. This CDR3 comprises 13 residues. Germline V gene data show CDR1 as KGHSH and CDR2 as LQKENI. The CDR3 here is CASSLSPTDTQYF. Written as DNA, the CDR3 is TGTGCCAGCTCACTATCCCCGACAGATACGCAGTATTTT.

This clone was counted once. The CDR3 is CASTLQGAGAPQHF. CDR3 nucleotides: TGTGCCAGTACCCTTCAGGGCGCGGGAGCGCCCCAGCATTTT. The chain joins TRBV19 to TRBJ1-5, with TRBD1 as a possible D gene (5 bases). Germline loops: CDR1 LNHDA, CDR2 SQIVND (reference sequence). There are 14 residues in the CDR3. V shed 7 bases and J shed 9 bases, with 19 bases lying between them.

The CDR3 nucleotides are TGTGCCAGCAGGGCGGCACCGAATGAAAAACTGTTTTTT. Protein sequence: CASRAAPNEKLFF. The rearrangement links TRBV6-5 to TRBJ1-4; D is uncertain. Trimming pared 6 bases from V and 5 bases from J, leaving 10 bases between. The germline CDR1 and CDR2 sequences are MNHEY and SVGAGI. The CDR3 is made up of 13 amino acids.

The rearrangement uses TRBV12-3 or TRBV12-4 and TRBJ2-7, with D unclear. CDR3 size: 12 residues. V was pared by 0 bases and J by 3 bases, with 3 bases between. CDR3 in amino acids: CASSLAHYEQYF. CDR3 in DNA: TGTGCCAGCAGTTTAGCTCACTACGAGCAGTACTTC.

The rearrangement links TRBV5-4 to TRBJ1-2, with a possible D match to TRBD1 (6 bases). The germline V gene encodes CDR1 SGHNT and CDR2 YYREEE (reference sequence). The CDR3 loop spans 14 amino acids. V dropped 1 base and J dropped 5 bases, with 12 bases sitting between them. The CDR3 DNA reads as TGTGCCAGCAGCTTGCCACAGGGATGGTATGGCTACACCTTC. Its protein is CASSLPQGWYGYTF.